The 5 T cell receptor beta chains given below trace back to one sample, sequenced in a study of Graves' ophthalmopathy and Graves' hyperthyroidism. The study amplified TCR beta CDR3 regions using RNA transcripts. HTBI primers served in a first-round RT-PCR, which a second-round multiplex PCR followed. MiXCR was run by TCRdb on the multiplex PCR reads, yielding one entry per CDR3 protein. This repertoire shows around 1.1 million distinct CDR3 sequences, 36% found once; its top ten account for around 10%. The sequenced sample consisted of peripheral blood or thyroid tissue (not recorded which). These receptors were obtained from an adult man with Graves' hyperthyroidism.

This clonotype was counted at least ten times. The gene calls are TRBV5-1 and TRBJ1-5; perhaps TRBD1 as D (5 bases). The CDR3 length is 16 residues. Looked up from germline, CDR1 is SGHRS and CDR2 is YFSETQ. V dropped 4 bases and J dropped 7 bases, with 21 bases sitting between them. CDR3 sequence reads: CASSVGPGPAGQPQHF. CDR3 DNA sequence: TGCGCCAGCAGCGTAGGCCCGGGACCCGCCGGACAGCCCCAGCATTTT.

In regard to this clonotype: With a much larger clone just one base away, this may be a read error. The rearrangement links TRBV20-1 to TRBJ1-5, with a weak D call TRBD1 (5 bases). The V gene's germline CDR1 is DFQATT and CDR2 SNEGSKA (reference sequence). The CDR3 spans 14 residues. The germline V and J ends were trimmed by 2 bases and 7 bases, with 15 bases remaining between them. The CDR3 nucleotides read TGCAGTGCTAGAAATCCCAGGGTTGGGCAGCCCCAGCATTTT. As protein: CSARNPRVGQPQHF.

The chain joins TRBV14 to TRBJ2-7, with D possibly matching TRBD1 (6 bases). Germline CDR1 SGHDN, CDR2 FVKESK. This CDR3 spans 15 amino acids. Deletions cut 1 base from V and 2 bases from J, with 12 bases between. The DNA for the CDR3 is TGTGCCAGCAGCCAAGGTTACCGGGACACCTACGAGCAGTACTTC. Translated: CASSQGYRDTYEQYF. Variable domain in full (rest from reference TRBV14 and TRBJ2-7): EAGVTQFPSHSVIEKGQTVTLRCDPISGHDNLYWYRRVMGKEIKFLLHFVKESKQDESGMPNNRFLAERTGGTYSTLKVQPAELEDSGVYFCASSQGYRDTYEQYFGPGTRLTVT.

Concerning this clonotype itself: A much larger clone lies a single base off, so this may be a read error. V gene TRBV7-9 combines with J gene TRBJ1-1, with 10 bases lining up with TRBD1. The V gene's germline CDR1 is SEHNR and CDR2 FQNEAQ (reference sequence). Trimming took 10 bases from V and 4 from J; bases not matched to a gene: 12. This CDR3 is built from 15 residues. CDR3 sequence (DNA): TGTGCCACTACTGCTCGACAGGGGGCGGGCACTGAAGCTTTCTTT. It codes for CATTARQGAGTEAFF.

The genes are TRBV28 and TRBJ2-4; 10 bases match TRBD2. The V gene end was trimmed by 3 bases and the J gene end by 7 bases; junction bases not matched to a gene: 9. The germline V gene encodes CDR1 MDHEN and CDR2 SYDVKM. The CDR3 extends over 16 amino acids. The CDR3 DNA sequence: TGTGCCAGCAGTTTGCCGAGCGGGGGGGCCTCGAACATTCAGTACTTC. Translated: CASSLPSGGASNIQYF.